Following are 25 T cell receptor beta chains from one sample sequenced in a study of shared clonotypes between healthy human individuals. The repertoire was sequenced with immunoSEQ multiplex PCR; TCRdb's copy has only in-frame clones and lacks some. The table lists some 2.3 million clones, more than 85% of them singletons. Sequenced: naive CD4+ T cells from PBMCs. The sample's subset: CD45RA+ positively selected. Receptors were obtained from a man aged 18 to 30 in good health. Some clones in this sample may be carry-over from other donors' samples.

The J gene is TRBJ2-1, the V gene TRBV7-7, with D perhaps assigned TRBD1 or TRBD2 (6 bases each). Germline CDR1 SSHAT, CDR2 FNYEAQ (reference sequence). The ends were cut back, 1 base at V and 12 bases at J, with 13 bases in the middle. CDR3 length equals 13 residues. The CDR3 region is CASSLEGGSGQFF. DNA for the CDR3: TGTGCCAGCAGCTTAGAGGGGGGAAGTGGGCAGTTCTTC. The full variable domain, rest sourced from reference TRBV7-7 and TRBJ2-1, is GAGVSQSPRYKVTKRGQDVTLRCDPISSHATLYWYQQALGQGPEFLTYFNYEAQPDKSGLPSDRFSAERPEGSISTLTIQRTEQRDSAMYRCASSLEGGSGQFFGPGTRLTVL.

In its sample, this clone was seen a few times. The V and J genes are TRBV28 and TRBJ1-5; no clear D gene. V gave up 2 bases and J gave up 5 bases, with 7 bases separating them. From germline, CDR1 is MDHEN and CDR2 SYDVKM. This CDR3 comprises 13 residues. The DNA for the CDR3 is TGTGCCAGCAGTTTAGTCCGGGATCAGCCCCAGCATTTT. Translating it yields CASSLVRDQPQHF.

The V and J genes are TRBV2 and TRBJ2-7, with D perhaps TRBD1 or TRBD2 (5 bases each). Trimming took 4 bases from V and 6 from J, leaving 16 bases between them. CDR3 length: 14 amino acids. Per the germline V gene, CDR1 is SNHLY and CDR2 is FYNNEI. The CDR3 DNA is TGTGCCAGCAGTGGCCAGCGTGTTGGGGGCGAGCAGTACTTC. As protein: CASSGQRVGGEQYF.

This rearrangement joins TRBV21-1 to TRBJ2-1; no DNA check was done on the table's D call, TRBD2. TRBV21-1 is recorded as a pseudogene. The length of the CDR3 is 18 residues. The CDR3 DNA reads TGTGCCAGCAGCAAAGGGCGGGGGGACAAAAGCTCCTACAATGAGCAGTTCTTC. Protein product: CASSKGRGDKSSYNEQFF.

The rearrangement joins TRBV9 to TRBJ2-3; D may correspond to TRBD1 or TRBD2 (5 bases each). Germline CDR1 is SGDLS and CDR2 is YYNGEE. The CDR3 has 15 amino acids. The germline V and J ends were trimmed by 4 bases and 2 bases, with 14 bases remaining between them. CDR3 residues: CASSTRDGITDTQYF. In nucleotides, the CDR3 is TGTGCCAGCAGCACCCGGGACGGGATCACAGATACGCAGTATTTT.

The CDR3: CASSNNRGPGEQYF. The CDR3 nucleotides read TGTGCCAGCAGCAACAACAGGGGTCCCGGCGAGCAGTACTTC. The rearrangement uses TRBV7-2 and TRBJ2-7; 7 bases line up with TRBD1. The CDR3 runs 14 residues. V lost 5 bases to trimming and J lost 6 bases; unmatched junction nucleotides: 10. Per germline, CDR1 SGHTA and CDR2 FQGNSA.

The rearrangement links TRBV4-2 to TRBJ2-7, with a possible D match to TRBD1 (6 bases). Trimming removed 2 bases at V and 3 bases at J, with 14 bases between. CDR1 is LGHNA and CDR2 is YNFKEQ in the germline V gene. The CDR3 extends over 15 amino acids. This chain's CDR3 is CASSQSQGWDYEQYF. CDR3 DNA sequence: TGTGCCAGCAGCCAAAGTCAGGGGTGGGACTACGAGCAGTACTTC.

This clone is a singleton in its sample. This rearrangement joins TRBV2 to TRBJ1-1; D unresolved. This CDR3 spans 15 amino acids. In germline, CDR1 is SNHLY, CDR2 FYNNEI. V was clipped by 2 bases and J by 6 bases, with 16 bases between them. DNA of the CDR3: TGTGCCAGCAGTGAACTGGCCGGGTTGAGCTCTGAAGCTTTCTTT. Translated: CASSELAGLSSEAFF.

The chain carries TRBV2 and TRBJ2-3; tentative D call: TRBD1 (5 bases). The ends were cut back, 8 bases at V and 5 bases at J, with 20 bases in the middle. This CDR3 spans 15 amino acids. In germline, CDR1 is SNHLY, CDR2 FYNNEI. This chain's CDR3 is CASFPLGPQGDTQYF. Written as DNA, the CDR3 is TGTGCCAGCTTTCCTCTTGGCCCCCAGGGAGATACGCAGTATTTT.

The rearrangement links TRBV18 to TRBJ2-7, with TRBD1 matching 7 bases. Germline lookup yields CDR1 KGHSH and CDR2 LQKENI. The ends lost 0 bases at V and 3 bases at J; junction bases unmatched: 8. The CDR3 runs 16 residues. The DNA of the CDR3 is TGTGCCAGCTCACCACCGGACAGGCGAATAAACTACGAGCAGTACTTC. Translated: CASSPPDRRINYEQYF.

For the CDR3, the DNA is TGTGCCAGCAGCTTAGCTAGCGTTAGCGGGGAGCTGTTTTTT. It translates to CASSLASVSGELFF. This rearrangement joins TRBV7-2 to TRBJ2-2, with D possibly TRBD2 on 5 matching bases. V was pared by 0 bases and J by 7 bases, with 9 bases between. CDR3 length equals 14 residues. Germline V lookup: CDR1 SGHTA, CDR2 FQGNSA.

CDR3 DNA: TGTGCCAGCAGCCCAGGACTAGCGGGAGTCACAGATACGCAGTATTTT. It is translated as CASSPGLAGVTDTQYF. The rearrangement uses TRBV7-2 and TRBJ2-3; 13 positions agree with TRBD2. Trimming cost V 5 bases and J 2 bases; bases outside gene matches: 4. The CDR3 is 16 amino acids. CDR1 is SGHTA and CDR2 is FQGNSA in the germline V gene.

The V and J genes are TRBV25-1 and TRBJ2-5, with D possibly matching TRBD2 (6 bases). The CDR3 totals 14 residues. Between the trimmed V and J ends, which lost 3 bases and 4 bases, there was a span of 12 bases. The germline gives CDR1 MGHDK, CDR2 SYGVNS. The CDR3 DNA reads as TGTGCCAGCAGTGACTCTAGCGTCCCAGAGACCCAGTACTTC. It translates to CASSDSSVPETQYF.

The CDR3 bases are TGTGCCAGTGCCAGGGCAGACTATGGCTACACCTTC. Translation: CASARADYGYTF. The V gene is TRBV27, the J gene TRBJ1-2; D might be TRBD1 (5 bases). V was shortened by 9 bases and J by 3 bases, with 11 bases between the two germline ends. Germline V CDR1 and CDR2: MNHEY, SMNVEV (reference sequence). The CDR3 extends over 12 amino acids.

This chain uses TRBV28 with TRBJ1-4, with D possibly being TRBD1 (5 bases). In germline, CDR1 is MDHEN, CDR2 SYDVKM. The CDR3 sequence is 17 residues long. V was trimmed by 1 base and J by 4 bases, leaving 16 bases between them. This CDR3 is CASSLFSGTDDNEKLFF. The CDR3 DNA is TGTGCCAGCAGTTTATTTAGTGGGACGGACGATAATGAAAAACTGTTTTTT. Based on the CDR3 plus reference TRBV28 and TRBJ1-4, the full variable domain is DVKVTQSSRYLVKRTGEKVFLECVQDMDHENMFWYRQDPGLGLRLIYFSYDVKMKEKGDIPEGYSVSREKKERFSLILESASTNQTSMYLCASSLFSGTDDNEKLFFGSGTQLSVL.

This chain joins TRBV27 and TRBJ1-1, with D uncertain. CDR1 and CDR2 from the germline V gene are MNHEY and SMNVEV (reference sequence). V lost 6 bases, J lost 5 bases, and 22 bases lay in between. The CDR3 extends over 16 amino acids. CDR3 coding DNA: TGTGCCAGCAGCCCCCTCGGGAAGGGCGGTGAAACTGAAGCTTTCTTT. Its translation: CASSPLGKGGETEAFF.

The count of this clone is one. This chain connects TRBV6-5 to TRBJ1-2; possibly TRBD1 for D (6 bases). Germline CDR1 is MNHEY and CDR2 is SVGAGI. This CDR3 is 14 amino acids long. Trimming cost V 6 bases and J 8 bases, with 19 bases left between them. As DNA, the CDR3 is TGTGCCAGCAGACCCTTAGACAGGATTATGGGCTACACCTTC. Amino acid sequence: CASRPLDRIMGYTF.

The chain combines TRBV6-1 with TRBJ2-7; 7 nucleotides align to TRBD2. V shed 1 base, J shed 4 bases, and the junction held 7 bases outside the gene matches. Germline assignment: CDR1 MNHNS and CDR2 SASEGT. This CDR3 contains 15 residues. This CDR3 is CASSEGTSLFYEQYF. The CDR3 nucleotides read TGTGCCAGCAGTGAAGGGACTAGTCTCTTTTACGAGCAGTACTTC.

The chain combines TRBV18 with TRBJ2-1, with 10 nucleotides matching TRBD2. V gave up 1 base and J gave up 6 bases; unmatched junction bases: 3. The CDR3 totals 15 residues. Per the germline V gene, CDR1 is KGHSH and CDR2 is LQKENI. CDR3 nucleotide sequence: TGTGCCAGCTCACCACGGACTAGCGGTCTCAATGAGCAGTTCTTC. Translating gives CASSPRTSGLNEQFF.

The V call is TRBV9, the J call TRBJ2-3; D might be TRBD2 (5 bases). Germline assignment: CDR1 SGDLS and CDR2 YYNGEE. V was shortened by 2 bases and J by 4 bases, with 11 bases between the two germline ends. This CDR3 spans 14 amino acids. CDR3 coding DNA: TGTGCCAGCAGCGTTGAGGGAGAGGCAGATACGCAGTATTTT. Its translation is CASSVEGEADTQYF.

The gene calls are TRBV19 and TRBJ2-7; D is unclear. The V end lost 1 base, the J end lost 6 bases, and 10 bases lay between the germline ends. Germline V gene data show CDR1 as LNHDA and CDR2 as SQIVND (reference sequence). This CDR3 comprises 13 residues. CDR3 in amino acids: CASSIGFPAEQYF. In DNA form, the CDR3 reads TGTGCCAGTAGTATAGGATTTCCCGCCGAGCAGTACTTC.

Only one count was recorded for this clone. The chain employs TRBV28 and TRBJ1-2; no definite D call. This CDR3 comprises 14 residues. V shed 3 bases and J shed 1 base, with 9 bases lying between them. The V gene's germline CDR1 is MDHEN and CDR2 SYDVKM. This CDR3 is CASSFVAINYGYTF. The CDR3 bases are TGTGCCAGCAGTTTTGTGGCCATTAACTATGGCTACACCTTC.

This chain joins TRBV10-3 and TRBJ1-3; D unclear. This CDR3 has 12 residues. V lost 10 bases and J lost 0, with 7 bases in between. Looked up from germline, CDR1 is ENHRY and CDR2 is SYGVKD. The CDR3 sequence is CATTISGNTIYF. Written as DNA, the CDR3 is TGTGCCACCACTATCTCTGGAAACACCATATATTTT.

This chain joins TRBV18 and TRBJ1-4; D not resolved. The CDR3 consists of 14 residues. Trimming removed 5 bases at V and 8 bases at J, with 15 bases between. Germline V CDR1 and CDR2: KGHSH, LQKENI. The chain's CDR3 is CASSSRVGLEKLFF. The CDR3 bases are TGTGCCAGCTCAAGCCGGGTGGGCTTAGAAAAACTGTTTTTT.

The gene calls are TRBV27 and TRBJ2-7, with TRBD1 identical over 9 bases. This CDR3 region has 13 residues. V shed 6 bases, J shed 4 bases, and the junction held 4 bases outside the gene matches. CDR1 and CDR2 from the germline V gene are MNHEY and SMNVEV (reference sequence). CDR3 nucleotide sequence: TGTGCCAGCAGCTGGACAGGGGATTACGAGCAGTACTTC. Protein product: CASSWTGDYEQYF.